This T cell receptor beta chain emerged from a study of blood T cell repertoires in COVID-19. Repertoires were generated with immunoSEQ multiplex PCR, while TCRdb's copy carries only in-frame clones and drops some. The data contain about 150,000 clones, around 85% of them singletons. Germline V gene sequence: CDR1 MGHDK, CDR2 SYGVNS. The CDR3 extends over 14 amino acids. Unmatched junction bases numbered 4, after V lost 6 bases and J lost 6 bases. Sample: peripheral blood. The clonotype originates from a human donor in a cohort sampled during active COVID-19. This chain links TRBV25-1 with TRBJ2-1; 11 bases agree with TRBD2. CDR3 coding DNA: TGTGCCAGCAGGACTAGCGGGAAACTCAATGAGCAGTTCTTC. Amino acid sequence: CASRTSGKLNEQFF.